What follows is one T cell receptor beta chain and its context. Its target is unknown. TCRdb re-derived calls from the RT-PCR reads in MiXCR, one entry per CDR3 protein. Of a few hundred thousand distinct CDR3 sequences in the sample, 14% are singletons; the top ten hold more than 9.5%. The sample is drawn from a study of response to subunit inactivated influenza vaccine. Study-level results: Only a handful of new T cells, the authors suggested, are recruited with each seasonal influenza vaccination.

The clonotype originates from a man aged 50 or older who received an inactivated influenza vaccine. The sequences come from PBMCs from blood, collected approximately 13 days after vaccination.

CDR3 DNA: TGTGCCAGCAGACAGGAAACCTACAATGAGCAGTTCTTC. Encoded protein: CASRQETYNEQFF. V is TRBV6-6 and J is TRBJ2-1, with TRBD1 as a possible D gene (5 bases). Trimming left V 6 bases short and J 2 bases short, with 8 bases between. The V gene's germline CDR1 is MNHNY and CDR2 SVGAGI (reference sequence). The CDR3 extends over 13 amino acids.